The T cell receptor beta chain described here comes from a study of cytomegalovirus exposure and HLA in healthy donors. Both 60 Vbeta primers and 13 Jbeta primers went into the PCR. Measured with immunoSEQ multiplex PCR; TCRdb has only the in-frame clones, and not every one. The sample shows roughly 100,000 clones, around 75% of them seen only once. Broader study findings: Being productive about 87% or about 30% of the time was typical of most TCR beta V segments in an earlier analysis.

This clone was detected many times. Antigen specificity is unknown. What was sequenced was PBMCs. The TCR was taken from a male donor in good health and CMV-seropositive.

The CDR3 sequence is CASSLGTSGRAYPNEQFF. CDR3 DNA: TGTGCCAGCAGCTTAGGGACTAGCGGGAGGGCCTACCCCAATGAGCAGTTCTTC. V and J are TRBV5-6 and TRBJ2-1; 16 nucleotides match TRBD2. CDR1 and CDR2 from the germline V gene are SGHDT and YYEEEE. J lost 6 bases, V lost 2 bases, and 8 bases had no gene match. The CDR3 is 18 amino acids. The variable domain in full, with the rest retrieved from reference TRBV5-6 and TRBJ2-1, is DAGVTQSPTHLIKTRGQQVTLRCSPKSGHDTVSWYQQALGQGPQFIFQYYEEEERQRGNFPDRFSGHQFPNYSSELNVNALLLGDSALYLCASSLGTSGRAYPNEQFFGPGTRLTVL.